Listed here are 3 T cell receptor beta chains from one sample, sequenced in a study of T cells in Graves' hyperthyroidism and ophthalmopathy. Amplified TCR beta CDR3 regions came from RNA transcripts. HTBI primers drove first-round RT-PCR of the TCR CDR3. TCRdb analysed the multiplex PCR reads with MiXCR anew, one entry per CDR3 protein. The data show 300,000 to 450,000 distinct CDR3 sequences, 15% to 18% seen once. Material for sequencing was blood. Receptors were obtained from a woman aged 18-35 years with Graves' hyperthyroidism that later progressed to Graves' ophthalmopathy.

This clonotype was counted ten times or more. The chain joins TRBV28 to TRBJ1-1; D unresolved. The CDR3 totals 14 residues. Germline V gene data show CDR1 as MDHEN and CDR2 as SYDVKM. Trimming shortened V by 5 bases and J by 1 base, and 11 bases separated the two germline ends. The CDR3 reads CASSLLGENTEAFF. The CDR3 nucleotides are TGTGCCAGCAGTCTTTTAGGAGAGAACACTGAAGCTTTCTTT. Combining the CDR3 with reference TRBV28 and TRBJ1-1 gives the whole variable domain DVKVTQSSRYLVKRTGEKVFLECVQDMDHENMFWYRQDPGLGLRLIYFSYDVKMKEKGDIPEGYSVSREKKERFSLILESASTNQTSMYLCASSLLGENTEAFFGQGTRLTVV.

V usage is TRBV19 and J usage is TRBJ2-1, with 10 bases aligning to TRBD2. CDR3 length equals 15 residues. Germline V gene data show CDR1 as LNHDA and CDR2 as SQIVND (reference sequence). V shed 3 bases and J 7 bases; nucleotides not matched to a gene: 6. CDR3 nucleotides: TGTGCCAGTAGTATGTGGCTAGCGGGAGAGAATGAGCAGTTCTTC. Amino acids: CASSMWLAGENEQFF.

The V and J genes are TRBV20-1 and TRBJ1-5; D is perhaps TRBD1 (6 bases). Between the trimmed V and J ends, which lost 1 base and 3 bases, there was a span of 10 bases. The CDR3 is 14 amino acids. Germline V gene sequence: CDR1 DFQATT, CDR2 SNEGSKA (reference sequence). CDR3 nucleotides: TGCAGTGCTAGAGCGGACAGTAACAATCAGCCCCAGCATTTT. This encodes CSARADSNNQPQHF.